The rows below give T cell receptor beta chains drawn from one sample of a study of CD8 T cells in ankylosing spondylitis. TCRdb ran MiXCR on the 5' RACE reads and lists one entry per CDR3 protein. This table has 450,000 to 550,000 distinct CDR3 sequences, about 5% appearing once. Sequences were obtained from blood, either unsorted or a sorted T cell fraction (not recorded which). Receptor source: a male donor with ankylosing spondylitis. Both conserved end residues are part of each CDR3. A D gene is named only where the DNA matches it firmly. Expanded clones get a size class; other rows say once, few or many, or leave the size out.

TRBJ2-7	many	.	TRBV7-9	CASSFAGPSEQYF
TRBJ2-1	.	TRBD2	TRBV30	CAWSGGGRGEQFF
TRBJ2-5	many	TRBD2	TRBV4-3	CASSQIGTTETQYF
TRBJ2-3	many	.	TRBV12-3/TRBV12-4	CASSSEAEPGDTQYF
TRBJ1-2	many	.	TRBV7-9	CASSLDESYGYTF
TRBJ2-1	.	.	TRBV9	CASGLPKTQGSYNEQFF
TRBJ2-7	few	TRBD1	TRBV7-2	CASSPWVGGGLLEQYF
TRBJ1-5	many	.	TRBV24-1	CATADGAKYSNQPQHF
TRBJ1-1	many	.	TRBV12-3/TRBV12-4	CASSSDMEIEAFF
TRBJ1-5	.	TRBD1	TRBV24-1	CATSDGTGTGNQPQHF
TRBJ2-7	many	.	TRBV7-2	CASSSPWDSSLQQYF
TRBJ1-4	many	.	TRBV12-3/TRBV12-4	CASSLVGYNEKLFF
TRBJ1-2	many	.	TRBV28	CASGSGTNYGYTF
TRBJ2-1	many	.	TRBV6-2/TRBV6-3	CASGGYTASSYNEQFF
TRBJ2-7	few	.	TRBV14	CASSQVWRQGFVNEQYF
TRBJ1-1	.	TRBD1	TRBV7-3	CASSPDREVSTEAFF
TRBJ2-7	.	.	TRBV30	CAWGGSYEQYF
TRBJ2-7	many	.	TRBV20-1	CSASSARGASSYEQYF
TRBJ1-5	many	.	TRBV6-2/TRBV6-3	CASSPDGLAQHF
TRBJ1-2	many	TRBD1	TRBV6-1	CASSKDRDRRFYGYTF
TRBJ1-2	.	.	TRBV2	CASSELGSGVGNGYTF
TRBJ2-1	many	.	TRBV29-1	CSGTWGSGASSYNEQFF
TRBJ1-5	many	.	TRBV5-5	CASSLGVQEHQPQHF
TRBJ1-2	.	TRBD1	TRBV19	CASSMVSTGGGGYTF
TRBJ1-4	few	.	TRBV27	CASSLIRRGNLNEKLFF
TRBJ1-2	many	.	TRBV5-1	CASSLGLRGYTF
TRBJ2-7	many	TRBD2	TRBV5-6	CASSPGLAGTYEQYF
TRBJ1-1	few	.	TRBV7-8	CASSLVRGRGAEAFF
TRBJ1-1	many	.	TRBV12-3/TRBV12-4	CASSNRGGEAFF
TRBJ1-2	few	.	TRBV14	CASSHPPPSVYGYTF
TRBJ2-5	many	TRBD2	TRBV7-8	CASSPQTSGYQETQYF
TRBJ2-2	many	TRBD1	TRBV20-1	CSAGDTHRGDHGELFF
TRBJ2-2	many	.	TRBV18	CASSRQRANTGELFF
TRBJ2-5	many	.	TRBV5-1	CASSLGTRGETQYF
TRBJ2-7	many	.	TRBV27	CASNTYEQYF
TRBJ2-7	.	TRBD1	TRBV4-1	CASSPRGTGPYEQYF
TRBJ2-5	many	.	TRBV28	CASSLLGTGEQETQYF
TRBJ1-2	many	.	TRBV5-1	CASSFSREHGYTF
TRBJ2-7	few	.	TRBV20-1	CSARENQRLYEQYF
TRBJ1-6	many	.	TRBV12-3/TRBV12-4	CASSFGAPLHF
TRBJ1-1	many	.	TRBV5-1	CASSLVGRPEAFF
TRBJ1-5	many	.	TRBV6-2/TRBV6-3	CASRDGTSNQPQHF
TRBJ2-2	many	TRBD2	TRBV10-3	CAISRLAEGPGELFF
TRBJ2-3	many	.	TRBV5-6	CASSSGLTSTDTQYF
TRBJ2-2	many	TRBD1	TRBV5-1	CASSSDRGLNTGELFF